This T cell receptor beta chain was found in a study of T cell responses to AZD1222 COVID-19 vaccine (dated by TCRdb to the early 2020s). A note on the overall study: AZD1222 recipients whose second dose came at about 4 weeks and those whose second dose came at about 12 weeks were combined into one group, since spike-specific TCR depth and breadth did not differ between the two schedules. TCR sequencing covered some 250 trial participants: 200 to 220 given two doses of AZD1222 and approximately 26 given two doses of MenACWY control vaccine. Trial participants were enrolled by age into 18-55, 56-69 and 70-plus year subgroups, with roughly 160, 29 and 62 TCR-sequenced participants respectively. The paper as a whole reports these results and caveats: Epitopes outside the regions mutated in the B.1.351 and B.1.1.7 variants were reportedly recognized by nearly half of the unique spike-specific TCRs. Because no day 14 peak-response samples were available, the repertoires could be characterized only after the peak T cell response. In the small 56-69-year group, the increase in depth fell short of significance, most likely because of low power. The vaccine-associated CD4 TCRs covered the entire spike protein, and the dominant responses fell in regions 160-218 and 743-854. After two AZD1222 doses, spike-specific TCR breadth and depth were significantly higher than at day 0 and than in MenACWY recipients. Conclusions about previously exposed vaccinees are limited because only five to seven AZD1222 recipients were SARS-CoV-2 seropositive at baseline. Participants were mostly white British, with more females than males. The authors suggested clonal diversity may have been underestimated.

The CDR3 regions of human TCRbeta chains were subjected to immunosequencing. As for how the authors treated the data: TCRs in the repertoires were compared against a reference library of SARS-CoV-2-specific TCRs that had been generated with the MIRA antigen-specificity platform. Breadth was defined as the fraction of unique TCRs that were SARS-CoV-2-associated. Depth was defined as the fraction of total T cells that were SARS-CoV-2-associated. Using the MIRA data, each spike-specific TCR was assigned both to the spike region to which the TCR was reactive and to a CD4 or CD8 class. Log10-transformed breadth and depth values were compared by one-way ANOVA with Sidak's multiple comparisons tests. TCRdb's version of the immuneACCESS table is confined to in-frame rearrangements and falls short of the full clone set. An unresolved V gene accounts for under half of the shortfall where checked; the remainder is of unknown origin. V and J calls and clone size come straight from that table; D and trimming were deduced from the DNA. This sample is represented by 130,000 to 150,000 clones; approximately 90% of them were singletons. Of the sample, 3.4% is held by the ten largest clones.

As for this clone: Its cognate antigen has yet to be identified. Base-call qualities are not available, and no considerably larger clone is one nucleotide away.

According to the study, the label for this sample's time point signals: baseline before first vaccination. Vaccinee samples were obtained from the UK trials COV001 and COV002, which included a single-blind randomized controlled phase 2/3 trial of AZD1222 (ChAdOx1 nCoV-19) in healthy adults. For TCRbeta chain sequencing, PBMC samples were collected from trial participants at day 0 and at day 28 after the second dose. The CDR3 covers 11 residues, taking in both the cysteine and the phenylalanine. Of the read, only the CDR3 DNA is kept; its 33 bases are in frame from base 1. In the germline V gene (reference sequence), CDR1 corresponds to DFQATT and CDR2 to SNEGSKA.

The V and J genes are TRBV20-1 and TRBJ1-1; no D gene call is confident. This specimen consisted of peripheral blood, obtained on day 0 of AZD1222 vaccination. The TCR sequence derives from an adult in good health. The bases are TGCAGGGCGGACCTAATCACTGAAGCTTTCTTT. It translates as CRADLITEAFF.